This T cell receptor (beta chain) was captured by sequencing in a study of blood T cell repertoires in COVID-19. Background on the study: T cells, B-cell-depleted T cells, or PBMCs supplied cDNA or gDNA.

Assay: immunoSEQ multiplex PCR; the TCRdb copy retains only in-frame clones and omits some. This table holds about half a million clones, 75% to 90% found once. The CDR3 has 12 amino acids. CDR1 and CDR2 from the germline V gene are SQVTM and ANQGSEA. V lost 6 bases to trimming and J lost 4 bases, with 12 bases between them. The study recruited people aged about 18 to 89 years across about two dozen US areas. Cohorts were based on clinical histories the participants reported. Donors in Cohort 3 counted as recovered after two negative PCRs, clearance, or symptom resolution. The sequenced sample consisted of PBMCs or T cells enriched from blood (not recorded which). The receptor was isolated from a woman aged 55 to 70 who had recovered from COVID-19. This chain uses TRBV29-1 with TRBJ1-2, with D hard to call. CDR3 sequence reads: CSVLVTSYGYTF. CDR3 in DNA: TGCAGCGTCCTTGTAACCAGCTATGGCTACACCTTC. Complete variable domain (other parts from reference TRBV29-1 and TRBJ1-2): SAVISQKPSRDICQRGTSLTIQCQVDSQVTMMFWYRQQPGQSLTLIATANQGSEATYESGFVIDKFPISRPNLTFSTLTVSNMSPEDSSIYLCSVLVTSYGYTFGSGTRLTVV.